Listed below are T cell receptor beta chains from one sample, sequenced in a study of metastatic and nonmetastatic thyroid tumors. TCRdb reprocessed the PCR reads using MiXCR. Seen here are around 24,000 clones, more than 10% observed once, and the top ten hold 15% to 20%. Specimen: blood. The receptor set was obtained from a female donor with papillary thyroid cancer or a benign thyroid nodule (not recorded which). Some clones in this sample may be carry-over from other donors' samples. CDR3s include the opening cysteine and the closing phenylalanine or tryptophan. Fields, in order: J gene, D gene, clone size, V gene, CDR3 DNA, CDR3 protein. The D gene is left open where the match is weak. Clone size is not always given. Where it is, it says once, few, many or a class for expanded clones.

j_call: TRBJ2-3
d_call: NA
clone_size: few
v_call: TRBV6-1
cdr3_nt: TGTGCCAGCAGTGTAGATAGGGTTCAAAATAATAACACAGATACGCAGTATTTT
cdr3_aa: CASSVDRVQNNNTDTQYF

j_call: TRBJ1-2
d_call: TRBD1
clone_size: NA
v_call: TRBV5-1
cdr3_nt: TGCGCCAGCAGCCAGGGACAGGGGTTCTATGGCTACACCTTC
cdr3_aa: CASSQGQGFYGYTF

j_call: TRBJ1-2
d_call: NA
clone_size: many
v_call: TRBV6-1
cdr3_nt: TGTGCCAGCAGTGCCGACAGTAACTATGGCTACACCTTC
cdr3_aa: CASSADSNYGYTF

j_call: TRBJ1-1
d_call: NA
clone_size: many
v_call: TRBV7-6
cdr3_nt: TGTGCCAGCAGCTTAGGGGGCCACGATGAAGCTTTCTTT
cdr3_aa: CASSLGGHDEAFF

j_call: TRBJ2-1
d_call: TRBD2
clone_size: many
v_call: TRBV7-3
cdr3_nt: TGTGCCAGCAGAACAATAGCGGGAGGGGAGCAGTTCTTC
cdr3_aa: CASRTIAGGEQFF

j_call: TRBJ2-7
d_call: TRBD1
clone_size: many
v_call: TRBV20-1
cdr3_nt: TGCAGTGCAAAGGACAGGGTCCTGATCGAGCAGTACTTC
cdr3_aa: CSAKDRVLIEQYF

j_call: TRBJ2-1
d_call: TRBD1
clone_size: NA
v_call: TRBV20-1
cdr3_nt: TGCAGTGCTTCCAGACAGGGCAGGGAGCAGTTCTTC
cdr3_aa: CSASRQGREQFF

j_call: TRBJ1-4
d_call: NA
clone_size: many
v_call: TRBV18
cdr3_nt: TGTGCCAGCTCACCACCCAGACAGAATGAAAAACTGTTTTTT
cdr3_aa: CASSPPRQNEKLFF

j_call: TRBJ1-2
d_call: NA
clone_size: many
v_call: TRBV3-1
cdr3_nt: TGTGCCAGCAGCCAGCGACTCAGGGGCGGCTACACCTTC
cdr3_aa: CASSQRLRGGYTF

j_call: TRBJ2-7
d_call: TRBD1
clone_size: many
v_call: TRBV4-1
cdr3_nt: TGCGCCAGCAGCCAAGTGAGATCTGGGACAGGGGGGCACGAGCAGTACTTC
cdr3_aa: CASSQVRSGTGGHEQYF

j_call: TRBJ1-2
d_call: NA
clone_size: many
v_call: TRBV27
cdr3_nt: TGTGCCAGCAGTTCGCAAAACAGGGCTCATGGCTACACCTTC
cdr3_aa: CASSSQNRAHGYTF

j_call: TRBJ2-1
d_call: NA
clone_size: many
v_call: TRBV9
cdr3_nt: TGTGCCAGCAGCGTAGACGGGGACCCCTACAATGAGCAGTTCTTC
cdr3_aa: CASSVDGDPYNEQFF

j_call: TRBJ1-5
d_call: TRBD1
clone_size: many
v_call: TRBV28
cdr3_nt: TGTGCCAGCAGTTCGGCAGGGGGATTCTATCAGCCCCAGCATTTT
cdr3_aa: CASSSAGGFYQPQHF

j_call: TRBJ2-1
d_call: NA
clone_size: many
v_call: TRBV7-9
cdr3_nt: TGTGCCAGCAGCGCCCAGGGCTTCTACAATGAGCAGTTCTTC
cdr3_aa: CASSAQGFYNEQFF

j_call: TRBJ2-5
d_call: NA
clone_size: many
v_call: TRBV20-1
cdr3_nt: TGCAGTGCTAGAGATTTTGGAGGGGGGCGCCCCCAAGAGACCCAGTACTTC
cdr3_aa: CSARDFGGGRPQETQYF

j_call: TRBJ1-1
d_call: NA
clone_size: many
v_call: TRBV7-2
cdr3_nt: TGTGCCAGCAGCTCCACAGGGTACACTGAAGCTTTCTTT
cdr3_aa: CASSSTGYTEAFF

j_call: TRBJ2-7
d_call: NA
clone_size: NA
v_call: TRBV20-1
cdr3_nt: TGCAGTGCTCGTACAGCCGTCCGGGATTGCGAGCAGTACTTC
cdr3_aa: CSARTAVRDCEQYF

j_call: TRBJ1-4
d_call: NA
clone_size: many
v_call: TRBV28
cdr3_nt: TGTGCCAGCAGTTTATCTAGCGCGGGACTGTTTTTT
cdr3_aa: CASSLSSAGLFF

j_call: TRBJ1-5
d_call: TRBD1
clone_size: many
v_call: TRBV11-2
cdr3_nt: TGTGCCAGCAGCTTAGGACAGGGGTATCAGCCCCAGCATTTT
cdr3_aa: CASSLGQGYQPQHF

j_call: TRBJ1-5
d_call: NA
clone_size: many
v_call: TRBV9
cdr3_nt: TGTGCCAGCAGCGTAGATGGGTCCGGCGATCAGCCCCAGCATTTT
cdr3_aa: CASSVDGSGDQPQHF

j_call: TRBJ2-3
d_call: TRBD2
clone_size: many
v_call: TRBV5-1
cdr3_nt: TGCGCCAGCCACAGCCCTTCCGGGACTAGCGGCACAGATACGCAGTATTTT
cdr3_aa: CASHSPSGTSGTDTQYF

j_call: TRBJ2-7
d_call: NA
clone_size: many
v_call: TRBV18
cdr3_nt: TGTGCCAGCTCACCACAGTCCTACGAGCAGTACTTC
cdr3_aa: CASSPQSYEQYF

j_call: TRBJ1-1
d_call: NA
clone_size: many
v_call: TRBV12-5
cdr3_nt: TGTGCTAGTGGTTTAGGGAGAAAAGCTTTCTTT
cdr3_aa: CASGLGRKAFF

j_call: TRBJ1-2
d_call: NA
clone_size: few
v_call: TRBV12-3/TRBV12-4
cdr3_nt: TGTGCCAGCATCCGGGACTCTAACCCCTCCTATGGCTACACCTTC
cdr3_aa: CASIRDSNPSYGYTF

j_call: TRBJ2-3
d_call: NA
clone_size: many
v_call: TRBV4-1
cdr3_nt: TGCGCCAGCAGCCAAGTAGCGTATACAGATACGCAGTATTTT
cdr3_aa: CASSQVAYTDTQYF

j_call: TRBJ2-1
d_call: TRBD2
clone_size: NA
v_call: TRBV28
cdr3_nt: TGTGCCAGCAGTTTGGGTAGCGGGAAGAACAATGAGCAGTTCTTC
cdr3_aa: CASSLGSGKNNEQFF